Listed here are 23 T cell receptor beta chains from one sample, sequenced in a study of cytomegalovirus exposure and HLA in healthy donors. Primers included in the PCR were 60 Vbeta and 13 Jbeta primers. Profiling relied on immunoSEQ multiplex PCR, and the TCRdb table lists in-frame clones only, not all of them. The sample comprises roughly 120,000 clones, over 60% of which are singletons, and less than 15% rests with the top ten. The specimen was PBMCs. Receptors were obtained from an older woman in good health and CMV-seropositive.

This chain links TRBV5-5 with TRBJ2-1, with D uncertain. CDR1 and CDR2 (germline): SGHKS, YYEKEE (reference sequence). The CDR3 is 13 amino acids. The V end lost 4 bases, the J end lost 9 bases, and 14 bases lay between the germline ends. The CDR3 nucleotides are TGTGCCAGCAGCCCGGGTAATTACGGTGAGCAGTTCTTC. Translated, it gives CASSPGNYGEQFF.

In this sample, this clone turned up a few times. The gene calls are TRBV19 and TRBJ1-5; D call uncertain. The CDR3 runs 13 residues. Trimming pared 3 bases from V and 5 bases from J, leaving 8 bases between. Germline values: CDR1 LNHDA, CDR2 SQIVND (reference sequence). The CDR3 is CASSMGGYQPQHF. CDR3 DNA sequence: TGTGCCAGTAGTATGGGCGGGTATCAGCCCCAGCATTTT.

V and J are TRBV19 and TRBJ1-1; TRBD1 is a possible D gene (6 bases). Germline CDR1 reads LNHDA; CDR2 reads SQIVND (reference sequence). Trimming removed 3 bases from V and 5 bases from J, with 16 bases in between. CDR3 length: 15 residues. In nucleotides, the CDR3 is TGTGCCAGTAGTATCGGTGGGGGCGCGAGGACTGAAGCTTTCTTT. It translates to CASSIGGGARTEAFF.

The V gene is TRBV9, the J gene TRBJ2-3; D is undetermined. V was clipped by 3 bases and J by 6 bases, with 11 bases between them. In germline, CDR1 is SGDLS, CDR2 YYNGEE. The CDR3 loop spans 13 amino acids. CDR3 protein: CASSADLSDTQYF. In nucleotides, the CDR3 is TGTGCCAGCAGCGCCGACTTGTCCGATACGCAGTATTTT. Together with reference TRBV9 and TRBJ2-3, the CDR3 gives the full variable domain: DSGVTQTPKHLITATGQRVTLRCSPRSGDLSVYWYQQSLDQGLQFLIQYYNGEERAKGNILERFSAQQFPDLHSELNLSSLELGDSALYFCASSADLSDTQYFGPGTRLTVL.

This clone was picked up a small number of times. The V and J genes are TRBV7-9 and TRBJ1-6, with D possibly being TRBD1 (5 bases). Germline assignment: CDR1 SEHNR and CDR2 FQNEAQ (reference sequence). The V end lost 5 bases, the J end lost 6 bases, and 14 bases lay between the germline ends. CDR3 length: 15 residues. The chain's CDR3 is CASSVRDSVNSPLHF. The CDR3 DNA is TGTGCCAGCAGCGTCCGGGACTCTGTTAATTCACCCCTCCACTTT.

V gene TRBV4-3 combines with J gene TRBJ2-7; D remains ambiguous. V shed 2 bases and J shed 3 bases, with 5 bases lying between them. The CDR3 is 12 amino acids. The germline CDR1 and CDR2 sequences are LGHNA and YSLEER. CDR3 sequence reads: CASSQISYEQYF. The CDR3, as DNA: TGCGCCAGCAGCCAAATCAGCTACGAGCAGTACTTC.

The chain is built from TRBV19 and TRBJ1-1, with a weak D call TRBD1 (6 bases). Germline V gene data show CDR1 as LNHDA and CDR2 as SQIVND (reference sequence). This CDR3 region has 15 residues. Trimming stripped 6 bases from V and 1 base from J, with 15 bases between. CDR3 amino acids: CASSVWDIQNTEAFF. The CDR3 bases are TGTGCCAGTAGCGTGTGGGACATCCAGAACACTGAAGCTTTCTTT.

The CDR3 loop reads CASSLTADLQETQYF. In DNA, the CDR3 is TGTGCCAGCAGCTTAACAGCGGACTTACAAGAGACCCAGTACTTC. The chain uses TRBV7-2 and TRBJ2-5, with D maybe TRBD2 (5 bases). V was shortened by 2 bases and J by 2 bases, with 12 bases between the two germline ends. This CDR3 region has 15 residues. Germline CDR1 is SGHTA and CDR2 is FQGNSA.

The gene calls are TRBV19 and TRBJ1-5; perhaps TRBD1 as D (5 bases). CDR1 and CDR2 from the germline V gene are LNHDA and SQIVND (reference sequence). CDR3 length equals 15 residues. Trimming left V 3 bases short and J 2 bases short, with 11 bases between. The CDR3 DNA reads TGTGCCAGTAGTATGTTGCAGGGCGGCAATCAGCCCCAGCATTTT. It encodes CASSMLQGGNQPQHF. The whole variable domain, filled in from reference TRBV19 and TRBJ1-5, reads DGGITQSPKYLFRKEGQNVTLSCEQNLNHDAMYWYRQDPGQGLRLIYYSQIVNDFQKGDIAEGYSVSREKKESFPLTVTSAQKNPTAFYLCASSMLQGGNQPQHFGDGTRLSIL.

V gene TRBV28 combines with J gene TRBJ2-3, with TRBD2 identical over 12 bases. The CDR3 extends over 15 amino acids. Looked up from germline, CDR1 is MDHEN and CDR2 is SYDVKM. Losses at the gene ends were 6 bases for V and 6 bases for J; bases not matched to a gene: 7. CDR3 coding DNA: TGTGCCAGCAGCCACCGACTAGCGGGAGCGGATACGCAGTATTTT. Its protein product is CASSHRLAGADTQYF.

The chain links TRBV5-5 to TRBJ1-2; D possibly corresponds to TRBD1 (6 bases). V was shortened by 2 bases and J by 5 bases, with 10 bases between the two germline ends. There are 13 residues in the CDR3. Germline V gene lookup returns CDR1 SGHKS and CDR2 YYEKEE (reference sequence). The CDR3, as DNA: TGTGCCAGCAGCTTCGGGACACCTTATGGCTACACCTTC. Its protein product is CASSFGTPYGYTF.

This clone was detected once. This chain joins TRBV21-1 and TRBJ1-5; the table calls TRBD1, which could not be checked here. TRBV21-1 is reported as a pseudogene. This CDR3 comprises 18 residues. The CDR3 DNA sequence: TGTGCCAGCAGCAAACTGGAGAAGAAAGGGACACCCAATCAGCCCCAGCATTTT. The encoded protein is CASSKLEKKGTPNQPQHF.

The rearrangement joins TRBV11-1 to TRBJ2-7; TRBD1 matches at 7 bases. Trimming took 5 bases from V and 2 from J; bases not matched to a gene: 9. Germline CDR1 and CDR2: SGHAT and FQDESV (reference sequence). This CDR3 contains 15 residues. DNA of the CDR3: TGTGCCAGCAGCCTACGGGCACAGGGGCCCTACGAGCAGTACTTC. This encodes CASSLRAQGPYEQYF.

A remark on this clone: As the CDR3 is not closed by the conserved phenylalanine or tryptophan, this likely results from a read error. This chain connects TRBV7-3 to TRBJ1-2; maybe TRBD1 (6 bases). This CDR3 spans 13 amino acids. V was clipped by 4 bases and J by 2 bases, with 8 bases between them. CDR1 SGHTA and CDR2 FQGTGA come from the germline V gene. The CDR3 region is CASSSGQNYGYTL. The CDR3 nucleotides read TGTGCCAGCAGCTCAGGACAGAACTATGGCTACACCCTC.

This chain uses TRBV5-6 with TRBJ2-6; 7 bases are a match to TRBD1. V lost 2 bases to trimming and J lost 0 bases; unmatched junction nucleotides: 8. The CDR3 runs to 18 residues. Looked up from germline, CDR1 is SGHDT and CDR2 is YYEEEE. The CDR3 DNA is TGTGCCAGCAGCTTAAAGATGACAGGGAGCTCTGGGGCCAACGTCCTGACTTTC. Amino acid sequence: CASSLKMTGSSGANVLTF.

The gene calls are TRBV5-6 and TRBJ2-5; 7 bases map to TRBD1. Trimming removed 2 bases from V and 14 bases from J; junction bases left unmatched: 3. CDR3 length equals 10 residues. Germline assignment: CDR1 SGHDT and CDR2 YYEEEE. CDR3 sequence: CASSFRDRYF. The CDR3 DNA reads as TGTGCCAGCAGCTTTAGGGACAGATACTTC.

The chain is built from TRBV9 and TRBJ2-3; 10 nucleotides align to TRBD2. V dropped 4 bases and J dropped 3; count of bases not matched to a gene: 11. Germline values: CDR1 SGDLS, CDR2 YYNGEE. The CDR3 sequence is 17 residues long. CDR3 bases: TGTGCCAGCAGCCGGGGGTTAGCGGGAGGTGGGACAGATACGCAGTATTTT. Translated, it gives CASSRGLAGGGTDTQYF. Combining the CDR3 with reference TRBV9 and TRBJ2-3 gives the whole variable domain DSGVTQTPKHLITATGQRVTLRCSPRSGDLSVYWYQQSLDQGLQFLIQYYNGEERAKGNILERFSAQQFPDLHSELNLSSLELGDSALYFCASSRGLAGGGTDTQYFGPGTRLTVL.

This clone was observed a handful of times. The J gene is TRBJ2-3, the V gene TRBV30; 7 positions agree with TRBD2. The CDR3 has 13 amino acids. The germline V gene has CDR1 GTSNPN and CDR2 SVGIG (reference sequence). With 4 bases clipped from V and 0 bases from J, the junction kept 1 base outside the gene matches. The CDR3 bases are TGTGCCTGGAATAGCGGGAGCACAGATACGCAGTATTTT. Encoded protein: CAWNSGSTDTQYF. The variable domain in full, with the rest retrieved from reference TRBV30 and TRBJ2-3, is SQTIHQWPATLVQPVGSPLSLECTVEGTSNPNLYWYRQAAGRGLQLLFYSVGIGQISSEVPQNLSASRPQDRQFILSSKKLLLSDSGFYLCAWNSGSTDTQYFGPGTRLTVL.

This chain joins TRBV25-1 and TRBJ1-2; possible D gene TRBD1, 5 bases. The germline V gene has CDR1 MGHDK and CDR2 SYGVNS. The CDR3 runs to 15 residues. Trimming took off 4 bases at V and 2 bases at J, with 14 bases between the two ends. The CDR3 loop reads CASSVGGTANYGYTF. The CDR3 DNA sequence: TGTGCCAGCAGTGTGGGGGGGACCGCAAACTATGGCTACACCTTC.

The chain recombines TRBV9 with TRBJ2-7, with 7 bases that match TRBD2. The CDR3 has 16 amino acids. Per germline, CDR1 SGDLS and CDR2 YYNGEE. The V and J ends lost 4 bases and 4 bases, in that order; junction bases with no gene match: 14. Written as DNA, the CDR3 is TGTGCCAGCAGCACCCACGAAACGGGAGGAATGTACGAGCAGTACTTC. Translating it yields CASSTHETGGMYEQYF.

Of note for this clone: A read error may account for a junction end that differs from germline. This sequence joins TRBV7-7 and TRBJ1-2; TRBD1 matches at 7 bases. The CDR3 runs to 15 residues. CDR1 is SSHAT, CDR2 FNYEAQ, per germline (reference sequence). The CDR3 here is CASSLQGRRAYGYTF. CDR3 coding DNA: TGTGCTAGCAGCCTACAGGGGAGGAGGGCCTATGGCTACACCTTC.

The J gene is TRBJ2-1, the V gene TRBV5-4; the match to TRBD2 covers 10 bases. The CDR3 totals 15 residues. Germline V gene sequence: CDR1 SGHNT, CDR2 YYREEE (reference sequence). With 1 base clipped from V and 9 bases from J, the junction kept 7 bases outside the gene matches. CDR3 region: CASSLSSGGATEQFF. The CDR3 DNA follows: TGTGCCAGCAGCTTGTCCAGCGGGGGGGCGACTGAGCAGTTCTTC.

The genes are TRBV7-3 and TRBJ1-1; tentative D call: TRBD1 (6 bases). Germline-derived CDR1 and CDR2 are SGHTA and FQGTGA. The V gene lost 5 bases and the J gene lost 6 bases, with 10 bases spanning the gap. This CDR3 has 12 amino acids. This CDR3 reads CASSHRVPEAFF. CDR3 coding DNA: TGTGCCAGCAGCCACAGGGTTCCTGAAGCTTTCTTT.